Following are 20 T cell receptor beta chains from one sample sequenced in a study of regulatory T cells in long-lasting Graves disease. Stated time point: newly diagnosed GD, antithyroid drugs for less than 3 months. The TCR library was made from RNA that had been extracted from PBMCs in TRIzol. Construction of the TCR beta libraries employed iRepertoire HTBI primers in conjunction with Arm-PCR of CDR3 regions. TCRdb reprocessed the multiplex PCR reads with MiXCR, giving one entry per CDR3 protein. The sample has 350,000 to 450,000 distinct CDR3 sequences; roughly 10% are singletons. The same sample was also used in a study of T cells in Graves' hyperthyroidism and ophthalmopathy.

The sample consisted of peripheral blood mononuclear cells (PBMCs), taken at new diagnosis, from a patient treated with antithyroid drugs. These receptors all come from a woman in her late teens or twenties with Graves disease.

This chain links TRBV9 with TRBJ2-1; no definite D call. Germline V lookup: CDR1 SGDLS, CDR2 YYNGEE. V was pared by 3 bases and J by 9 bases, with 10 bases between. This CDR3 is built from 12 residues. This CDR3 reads CASSAEVSEQFF. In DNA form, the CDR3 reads TGTGCCAGCAGCGCAGAGGTTTCTGAGCAGTTCTTC.

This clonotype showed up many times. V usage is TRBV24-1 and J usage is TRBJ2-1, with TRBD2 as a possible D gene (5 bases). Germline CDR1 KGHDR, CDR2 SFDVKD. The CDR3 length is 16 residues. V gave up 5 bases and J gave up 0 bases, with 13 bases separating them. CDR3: CATSGRLGSSYNEQFF. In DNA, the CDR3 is TGTGCCACCAGTGGACGACTGGGGAGCTCCTACAATGAGCAGTTCTTC.

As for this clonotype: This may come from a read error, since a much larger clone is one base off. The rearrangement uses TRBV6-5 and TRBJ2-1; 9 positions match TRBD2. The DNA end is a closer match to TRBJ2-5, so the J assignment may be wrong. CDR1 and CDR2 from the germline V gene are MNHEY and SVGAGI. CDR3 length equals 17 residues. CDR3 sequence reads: CASSYFPAGGSEETQYF. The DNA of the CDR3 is TGTGCCAGCAGTTACTTCCCAGCGGGAGGATCTGAAGAGACCCAGTACTTC.

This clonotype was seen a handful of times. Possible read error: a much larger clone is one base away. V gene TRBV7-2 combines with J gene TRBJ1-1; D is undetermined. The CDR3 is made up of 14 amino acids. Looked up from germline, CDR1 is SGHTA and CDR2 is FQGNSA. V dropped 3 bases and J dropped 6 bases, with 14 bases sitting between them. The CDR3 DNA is TGTGCCAGCAGCTTTGACCGAGGTGACGCTGAAGCTTTCTTT. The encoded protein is CASSFDRGDAEAFF.

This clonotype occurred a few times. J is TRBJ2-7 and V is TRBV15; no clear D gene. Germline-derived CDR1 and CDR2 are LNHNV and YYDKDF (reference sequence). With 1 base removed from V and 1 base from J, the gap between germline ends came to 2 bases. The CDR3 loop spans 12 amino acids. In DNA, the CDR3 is TGTGCCACCAGCAGAGGATCCTACGAGCAGTACTTC. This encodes CATSRGSYEQYF.

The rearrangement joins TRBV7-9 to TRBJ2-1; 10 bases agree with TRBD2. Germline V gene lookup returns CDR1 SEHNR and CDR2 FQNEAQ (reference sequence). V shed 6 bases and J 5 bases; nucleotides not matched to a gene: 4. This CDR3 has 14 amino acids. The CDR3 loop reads CASRIAGGHNEQFF. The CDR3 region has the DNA TGTGCCAGCAGAATAGCGGGGGGCCACAATGAGCAGTTCTTC.

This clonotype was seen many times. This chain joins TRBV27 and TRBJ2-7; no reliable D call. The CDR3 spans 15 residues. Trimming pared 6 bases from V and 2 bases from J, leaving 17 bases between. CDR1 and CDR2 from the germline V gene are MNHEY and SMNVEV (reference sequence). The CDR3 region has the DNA TGTGCCAGCAGCTCAAAGCCTGCCGGACCCTACGAGCAGTACTTC. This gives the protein CASSSKPAGPYEQYF.

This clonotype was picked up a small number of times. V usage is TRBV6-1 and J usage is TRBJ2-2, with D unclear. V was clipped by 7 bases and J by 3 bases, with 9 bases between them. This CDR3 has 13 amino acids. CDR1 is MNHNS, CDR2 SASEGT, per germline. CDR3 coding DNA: TGTGCCAGCACCCGGACCCACACCGGGGAGCTGTTTTTT. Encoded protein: CASTRTHTGELFF.

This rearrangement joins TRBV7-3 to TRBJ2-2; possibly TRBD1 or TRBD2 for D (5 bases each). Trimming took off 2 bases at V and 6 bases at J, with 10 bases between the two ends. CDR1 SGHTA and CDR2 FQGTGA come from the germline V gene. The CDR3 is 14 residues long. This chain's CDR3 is CASSLGTYPGELFF. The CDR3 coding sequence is TGTGCCAGCAGCTTAGGGACCTATCCCGGGGAGCTGTTTTTT.

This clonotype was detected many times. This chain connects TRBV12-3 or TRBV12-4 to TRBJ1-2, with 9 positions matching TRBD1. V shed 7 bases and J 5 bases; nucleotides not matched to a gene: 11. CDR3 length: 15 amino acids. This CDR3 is CASNPRAGTGYGYTF. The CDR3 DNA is TGTGCCAGCAACCCTCGGGCTGGGACAGGGTATGGCTACACCTTC.

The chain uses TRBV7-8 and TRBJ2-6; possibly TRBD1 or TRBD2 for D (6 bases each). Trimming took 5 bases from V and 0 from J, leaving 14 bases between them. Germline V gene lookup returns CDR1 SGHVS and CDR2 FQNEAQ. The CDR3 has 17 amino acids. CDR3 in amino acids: CASSAYRGPSGANVLTF. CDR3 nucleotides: TGTGCCAGCAGCGCGTACCGGGGGCCCTCTGGGGCCAACGTCCTGACTTTC.

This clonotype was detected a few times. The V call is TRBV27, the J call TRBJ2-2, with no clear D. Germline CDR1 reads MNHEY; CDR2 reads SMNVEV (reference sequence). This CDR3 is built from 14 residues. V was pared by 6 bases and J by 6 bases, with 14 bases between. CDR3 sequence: CASSTFNGPGELFF. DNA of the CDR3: TGTGCCAGCAGCACCTTCAACGGGCCCGGGGAGCTGTTTTTT.

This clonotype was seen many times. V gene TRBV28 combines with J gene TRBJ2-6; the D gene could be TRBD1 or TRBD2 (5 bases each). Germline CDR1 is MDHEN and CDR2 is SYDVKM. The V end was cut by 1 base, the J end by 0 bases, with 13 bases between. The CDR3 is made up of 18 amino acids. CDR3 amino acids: CASSLSGDPYSGANVLTF. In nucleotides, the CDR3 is TGTGCCAGCAGTTTATCCGGGGACCCCTACTCTGGGGCCAACGTCCTGACTTTC.

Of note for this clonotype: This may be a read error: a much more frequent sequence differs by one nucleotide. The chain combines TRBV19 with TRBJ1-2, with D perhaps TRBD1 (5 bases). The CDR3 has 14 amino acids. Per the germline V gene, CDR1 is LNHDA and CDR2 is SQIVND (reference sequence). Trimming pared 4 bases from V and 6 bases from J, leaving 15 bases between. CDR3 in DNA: TGTGCCAGTAGTAACTGCTCCCCGGGGGATGGCTACACCTTC. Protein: CASSNCSPGDGYTF.

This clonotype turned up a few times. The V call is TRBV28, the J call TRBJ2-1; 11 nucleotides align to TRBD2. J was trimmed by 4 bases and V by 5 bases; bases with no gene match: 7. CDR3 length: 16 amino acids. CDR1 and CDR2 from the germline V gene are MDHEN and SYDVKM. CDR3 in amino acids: CASSPSGTSGYNEQFF. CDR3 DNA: TGTGCCAGCAGTCCTTCCGGGACTAGCGGTTACAATGAGCAGTTCTTC.

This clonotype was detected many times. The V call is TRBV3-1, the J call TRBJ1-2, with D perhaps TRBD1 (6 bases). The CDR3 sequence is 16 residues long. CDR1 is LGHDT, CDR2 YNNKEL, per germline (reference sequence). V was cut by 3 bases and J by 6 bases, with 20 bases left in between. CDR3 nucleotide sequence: TGTGCCAGCAGCCATGACCGGGGGCCCTTGAATGATGGCTACACCTTC. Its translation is CASSHDRGPLNDGYTF.

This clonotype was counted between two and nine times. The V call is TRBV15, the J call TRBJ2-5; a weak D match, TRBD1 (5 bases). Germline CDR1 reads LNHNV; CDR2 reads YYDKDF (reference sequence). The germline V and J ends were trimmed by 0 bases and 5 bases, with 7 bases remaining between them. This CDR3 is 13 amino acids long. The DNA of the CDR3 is TGTGCCACCAGCAGAGATCCAGGGGAGACCCAGTACTTC. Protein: CATSRDPGETQYF.

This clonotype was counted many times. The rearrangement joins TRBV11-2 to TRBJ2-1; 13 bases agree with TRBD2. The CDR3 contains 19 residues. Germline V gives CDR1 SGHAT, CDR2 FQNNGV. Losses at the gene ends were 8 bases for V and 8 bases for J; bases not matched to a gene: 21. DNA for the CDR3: TGTGCCAGCTCGGGGTCGTCTAGAGGGACTAGCGGGATGTTCTATGAGCAGTTCTTC. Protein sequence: CASSGSSRGTSGMFYEQFF.

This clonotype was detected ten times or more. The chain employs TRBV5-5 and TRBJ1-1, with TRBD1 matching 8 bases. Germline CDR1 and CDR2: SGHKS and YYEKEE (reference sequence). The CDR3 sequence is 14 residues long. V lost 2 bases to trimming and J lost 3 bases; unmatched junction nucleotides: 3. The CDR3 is CASSFQGADTEAFF. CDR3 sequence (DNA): TGTGCCAGCAGCTTCCAGGGGGCAGACACTGAAGCTTTCTTT. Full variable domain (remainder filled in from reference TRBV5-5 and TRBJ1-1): DAGVTQSPTHLIKTRGQQVTLRCSPISGHKSVSWYQQVLGQGPQFIFQYYEKEERGRGNFPDRFSARQFPNYSSELNVNALLLGDSALYLCASSFQGADTEAFFGQGTRLTVV.

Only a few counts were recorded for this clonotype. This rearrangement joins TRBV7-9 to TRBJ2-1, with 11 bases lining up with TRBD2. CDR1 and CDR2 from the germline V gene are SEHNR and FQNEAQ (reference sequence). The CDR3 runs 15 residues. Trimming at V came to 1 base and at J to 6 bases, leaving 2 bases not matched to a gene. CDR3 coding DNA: TGTGCCAGCAGCTTAGTGACTAGCGGGATCAATGAGCAGTTCTTC. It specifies CASSLVTSGINEQFF.